This T cell receptor beta chain emerged from a study of CD8 T cells in ankylosing spondylitis. The TCR beta libraries were generated through quantitative 5'-RACE incorporating molecular barcodes. TCRdb analysed the 5' RACE reads with MiXCR anew, one entry per CDR3 protein. The sample lists a few hundred thousand distinct CDR3 sequences, around 25% occurring once. Per germline, CDR1 SGHRS and CDR2 YFSETQ. After removal of 0 bases from V and 8 bases from J, the junction contained 2 bases not matched to a gene. This CDR3 is built from 13 residues. This clonotype was detected many times. This chain joins TRBV5-1 and TRBJ2-1; 7 positions agree with TRBD2. The sequenced material came from blood, either unsorted or a sorted T cell fraction (not recorded which). The clonotype was recovered from a male donor with ankylosing spondylitis or in good health (not recorded which). For the CDR3, the DNA is TGCGCCAGCAGCTTGGTGGGGGGGGATGAGCAGTTCTTC. Encoded protein: CASSLVGGDEQFF.